This paragraph reports one T cell receptor (beta chain). Its cognate antigen has yet to be identified. The input lacks base qualities; no much larger clone sits a single base away. The sample comes from a study of T cell changes during pregnancy in multiple sclerosis (dated by TCRdb to between 2018 and 2021). Notes on the research overall: Changes in the T cell repertoire over the course of pregnancy were examined in this study in women with multiple sclerosis.

The junction shows trimming of 5 bases on V and 3 bases on J, and the gene matches do not reach 4 bases of it. CDR1 and CDR2 were assigned from the germline V gene as SGHTA and FQGNSA. The CDR3 starts with the cysteine, ends with the phenylalanine, and has 13 residues. The CDR3 DNA has 39 bases and is translated from base 1. Library creation used the immunoSEQ multiplex PCR assay. TCRdb carries this immuneACCESS record with in-frame sequences only. Its versions omit some clonotypes, under half of them owing to an unresolved V gene in the studies checked, with the rest unexplained. In this sample the table shows 35,000 to 55,000 clones, 80% to 95% of which occur a single time. The ten largest clones capture 2% to 2.5% of the sample.

The source of this sequence is a female donor with multiple sclerosis, enrolled in a pregnancy study. The source material was peripheral blood, sampled in the third trimester of pregnancy. The sequence joins TRBV7-2 to TRBJ2-7, and TRBD2 aligns with 7 junction nucleotides. The sequenced DNA: TGTGCCAGCAGCCTGGGGGACTACTACGAGCAGTACTTC. This sequence encodes CASSLGDYYEQYF.